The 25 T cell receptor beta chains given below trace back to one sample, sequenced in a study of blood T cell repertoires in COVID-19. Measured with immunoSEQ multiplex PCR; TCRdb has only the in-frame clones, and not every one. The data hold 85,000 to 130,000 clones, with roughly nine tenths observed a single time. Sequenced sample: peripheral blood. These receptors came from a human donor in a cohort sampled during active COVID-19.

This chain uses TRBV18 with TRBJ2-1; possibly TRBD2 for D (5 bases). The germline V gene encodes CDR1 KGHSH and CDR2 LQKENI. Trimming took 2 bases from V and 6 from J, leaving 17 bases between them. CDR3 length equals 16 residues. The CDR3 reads CASSPSYGLATNEQFF. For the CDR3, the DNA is TGTGCCAGCTCACCAAGTTATGGACTCGCAACCAATGAGCAGTTCTTC.

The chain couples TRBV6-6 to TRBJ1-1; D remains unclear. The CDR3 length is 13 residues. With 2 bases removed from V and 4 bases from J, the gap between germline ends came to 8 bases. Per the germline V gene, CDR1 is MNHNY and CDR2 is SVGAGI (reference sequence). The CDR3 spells CASSYDTGTEAFF. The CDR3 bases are TGTGCCAGCAGTTACGATACGGGCACTGAAGCTTTCTTT.

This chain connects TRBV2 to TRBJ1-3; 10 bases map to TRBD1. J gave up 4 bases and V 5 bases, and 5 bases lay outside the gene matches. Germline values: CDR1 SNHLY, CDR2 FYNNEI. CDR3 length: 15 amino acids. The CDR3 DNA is TGTGCCAGCAGTTCGGGACAGGGGACAGGAAACACCATATATTTT. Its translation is CASSSGQGTGNTIYF.

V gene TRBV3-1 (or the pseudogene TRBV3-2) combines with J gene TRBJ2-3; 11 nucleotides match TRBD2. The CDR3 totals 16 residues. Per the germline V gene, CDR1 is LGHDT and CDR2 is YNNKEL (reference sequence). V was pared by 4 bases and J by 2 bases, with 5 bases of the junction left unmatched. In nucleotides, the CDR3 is TGTGCCAGCAGCCGAGGGACTAGCGGATTCACAGATACGCAGTATTTT. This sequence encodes CASSRGTSGFTDTQYF.

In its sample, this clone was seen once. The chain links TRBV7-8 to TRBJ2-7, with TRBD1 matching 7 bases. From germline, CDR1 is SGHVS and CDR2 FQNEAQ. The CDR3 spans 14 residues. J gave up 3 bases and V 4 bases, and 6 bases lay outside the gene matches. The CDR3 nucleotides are TGTGCCAGCAGCTACACTAGGGACAGCTACGAGCAGTACTTC. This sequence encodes CASSYTRDSYEQYF. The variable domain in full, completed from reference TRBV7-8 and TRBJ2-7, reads GAGVSQSPRYKVAKRGQDVALRCDPISGHVSLFWYQQALGQGPEFLTYFQNEAQLDKSGLPSDRFFAERPEGSVSTLKIQRTQQEDSAVYLCASSYTRDSYEQYFGPGTRLTVT.

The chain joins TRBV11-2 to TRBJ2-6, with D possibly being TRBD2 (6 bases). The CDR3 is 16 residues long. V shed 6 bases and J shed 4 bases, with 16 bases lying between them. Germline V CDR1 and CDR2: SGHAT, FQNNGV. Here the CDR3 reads CASRTPGVRGANVLTF. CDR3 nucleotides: TGTGCCAGCAGAACCCCGGGGGTTCGAGGGGCCAACGTCCTGACTTTC. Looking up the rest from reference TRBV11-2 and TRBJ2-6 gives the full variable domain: EAGVAQSPRYKIIEKRQSVAFWCNPISGHATLYWYQQILGQGPKLLIQFQNNGVVDDSQLPKDRFSAERLKGVDSTLKIQPAKLEDSAVYLCASRTPGVRGANVLTFGAGSRLTVL.

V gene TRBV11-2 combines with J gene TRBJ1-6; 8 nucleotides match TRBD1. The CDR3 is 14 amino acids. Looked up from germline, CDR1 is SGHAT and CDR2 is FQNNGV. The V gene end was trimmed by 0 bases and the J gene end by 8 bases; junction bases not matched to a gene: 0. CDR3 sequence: CASSLDRGHSPLHF. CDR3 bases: TGTGCCAGCAGCTTAGACAGGGGGCATTCACCCCTCCACTTT.

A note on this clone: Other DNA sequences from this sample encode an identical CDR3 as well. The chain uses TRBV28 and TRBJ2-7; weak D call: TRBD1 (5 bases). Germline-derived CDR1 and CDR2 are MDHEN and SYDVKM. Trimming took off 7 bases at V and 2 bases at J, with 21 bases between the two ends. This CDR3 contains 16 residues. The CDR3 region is CASTLGPWAGTYEQYF. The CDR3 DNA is TGTGCCAGCACGTTGGGGCCTTGGGCAGGAACCTACGAGCAGTACTTC.

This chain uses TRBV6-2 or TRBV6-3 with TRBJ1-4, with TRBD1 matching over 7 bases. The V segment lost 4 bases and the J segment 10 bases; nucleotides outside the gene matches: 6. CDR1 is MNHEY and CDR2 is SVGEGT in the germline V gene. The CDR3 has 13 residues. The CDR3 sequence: CASSSPGGGKLFF. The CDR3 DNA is TGTGCCAGCAGTTCCCCAGGGGGAGGAAAACTGTTTTTT.

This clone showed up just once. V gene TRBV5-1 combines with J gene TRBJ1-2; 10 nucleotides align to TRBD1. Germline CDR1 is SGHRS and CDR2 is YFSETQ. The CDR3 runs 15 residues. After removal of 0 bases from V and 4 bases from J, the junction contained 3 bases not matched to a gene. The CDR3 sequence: CASSLVGQGSYGYTF. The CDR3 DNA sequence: TGCGCCAGCAGCTTGGTGGGACAGGGGTCCTATGGCTACACCTTC.

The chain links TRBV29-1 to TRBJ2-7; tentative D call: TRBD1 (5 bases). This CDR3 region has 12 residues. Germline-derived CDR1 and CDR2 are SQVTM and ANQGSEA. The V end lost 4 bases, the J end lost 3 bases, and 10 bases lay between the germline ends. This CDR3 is CSVVTGSYEQYF. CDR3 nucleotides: TGCAGCGTTGTAACAGGTAGCTACGAGCAGTACTTC.

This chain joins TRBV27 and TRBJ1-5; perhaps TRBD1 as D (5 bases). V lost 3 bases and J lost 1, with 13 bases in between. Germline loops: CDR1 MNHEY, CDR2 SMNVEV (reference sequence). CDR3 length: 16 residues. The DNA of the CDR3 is TGTGCCAGCAGTTTCTCCGGAGGGACCAGCAATCAGCCCCAGCATTTT. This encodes CASSFSGGTSNQPQHF.

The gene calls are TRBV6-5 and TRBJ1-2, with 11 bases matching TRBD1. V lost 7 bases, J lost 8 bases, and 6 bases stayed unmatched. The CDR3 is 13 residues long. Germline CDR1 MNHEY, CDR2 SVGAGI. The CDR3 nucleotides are TGTGCCAGCAAACCGGACAGGGGGCGAGGCTACACCTTC. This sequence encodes CASKPDRGRGYTF.

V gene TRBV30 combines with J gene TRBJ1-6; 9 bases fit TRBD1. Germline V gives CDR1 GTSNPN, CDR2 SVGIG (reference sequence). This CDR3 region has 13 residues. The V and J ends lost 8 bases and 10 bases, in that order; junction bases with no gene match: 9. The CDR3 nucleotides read TGTGCCCTGTGGGACAGGGTAAGGTCACCCCTCCACTTT. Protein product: CALWDRVRSPLHF.

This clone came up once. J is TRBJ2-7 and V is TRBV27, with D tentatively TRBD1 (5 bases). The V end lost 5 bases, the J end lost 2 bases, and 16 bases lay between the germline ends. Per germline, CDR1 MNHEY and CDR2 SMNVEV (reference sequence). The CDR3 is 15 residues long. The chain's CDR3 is CASSRSLDTTYEQYF. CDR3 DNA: TGTGCCAGCAGTCGCTCTCTGGACACTACCTACGAGCAGTACTTC.

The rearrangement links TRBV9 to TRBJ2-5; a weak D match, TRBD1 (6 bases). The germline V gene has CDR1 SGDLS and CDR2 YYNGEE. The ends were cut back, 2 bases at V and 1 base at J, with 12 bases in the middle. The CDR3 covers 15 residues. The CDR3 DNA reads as TGTGCCAGCAGCGTTCGGACAGAGCGCCAAGAGACCCAGTACTTC. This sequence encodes CASSVRTERQETQYF.

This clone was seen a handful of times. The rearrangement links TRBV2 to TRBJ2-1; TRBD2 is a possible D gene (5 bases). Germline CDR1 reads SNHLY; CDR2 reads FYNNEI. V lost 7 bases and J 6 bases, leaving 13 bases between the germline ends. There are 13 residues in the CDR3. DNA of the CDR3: TGTGCCAGCAAGGTCGGAGGTCCCAATGAGCAGTTCTTC. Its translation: CASKVGGPNEQFF. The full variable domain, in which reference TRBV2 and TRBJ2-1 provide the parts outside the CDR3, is EPEVTQTPSHQVTQMGQEVILRCVPISNHLYFYWYRQILGQKVEFLVSFYNNEISEKSEIFDDQFSVERPDGSNFTLKIRSTKLEDSAMYFCASKVGGPNEQFFGPGTRLTVL.

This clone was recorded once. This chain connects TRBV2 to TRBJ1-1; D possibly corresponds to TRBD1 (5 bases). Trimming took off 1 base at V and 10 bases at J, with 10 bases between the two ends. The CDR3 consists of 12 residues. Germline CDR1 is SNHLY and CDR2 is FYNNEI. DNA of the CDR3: TGTGCCAGCAGTGAAGGGGAGGGACCAGCTTTCTTT. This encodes CASSEGEGPAFF.

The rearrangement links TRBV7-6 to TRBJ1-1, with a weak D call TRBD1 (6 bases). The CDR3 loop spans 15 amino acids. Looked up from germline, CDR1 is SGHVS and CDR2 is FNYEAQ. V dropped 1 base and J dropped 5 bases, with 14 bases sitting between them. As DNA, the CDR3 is TGTGCCAGCAGCTTAGGAGGTGGCAGGGGAACTGAAGCTTTCTTT. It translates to CASSLGGGRGTEAFF.

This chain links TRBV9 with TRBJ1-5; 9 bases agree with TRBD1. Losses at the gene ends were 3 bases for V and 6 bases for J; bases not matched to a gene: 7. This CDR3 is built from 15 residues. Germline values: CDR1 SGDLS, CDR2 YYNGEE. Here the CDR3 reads CASSATGQGGQPQHF. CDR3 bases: TGTGCCAGCAGCGCTACGGGACAGGGTGGTCAGCCCCAGCATTTT.

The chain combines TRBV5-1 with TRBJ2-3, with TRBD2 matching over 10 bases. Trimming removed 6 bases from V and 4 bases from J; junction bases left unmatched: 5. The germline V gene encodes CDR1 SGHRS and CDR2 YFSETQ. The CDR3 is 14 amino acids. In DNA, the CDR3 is TGCGCCAGCACTACTAGCGGGAACGCAGATACGCAGTATTTT. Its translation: CASTTSGNADTQYF.

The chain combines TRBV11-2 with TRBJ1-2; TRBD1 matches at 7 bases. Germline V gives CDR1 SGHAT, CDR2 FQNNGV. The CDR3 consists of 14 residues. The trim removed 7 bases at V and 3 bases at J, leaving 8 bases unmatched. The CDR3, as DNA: TGTGCCAGCACCCAGGACAGGTCCGACTATGGCTACACCTTC. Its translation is CASTQDRSDYGYTF. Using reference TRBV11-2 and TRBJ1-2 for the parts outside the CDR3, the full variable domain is EAGVAQSPRYKIIEKRQSVAFWCNPISGHATLYWYQQILGQGPKLLIQFQNNGVVDDSQLPKDRFSAERLKGVDSTLKIQPAKLEDSAVYLCASTQDRSDYGYTFGSGTRLTVV.

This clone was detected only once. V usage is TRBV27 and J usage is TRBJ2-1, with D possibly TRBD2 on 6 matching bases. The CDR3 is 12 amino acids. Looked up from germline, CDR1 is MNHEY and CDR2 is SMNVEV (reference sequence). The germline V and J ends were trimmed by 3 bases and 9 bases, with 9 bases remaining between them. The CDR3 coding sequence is TGTGCCAGCAGTTTCGAGGGAGGTGAGCAGTTCTTC. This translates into CASSFEGGEQFF.

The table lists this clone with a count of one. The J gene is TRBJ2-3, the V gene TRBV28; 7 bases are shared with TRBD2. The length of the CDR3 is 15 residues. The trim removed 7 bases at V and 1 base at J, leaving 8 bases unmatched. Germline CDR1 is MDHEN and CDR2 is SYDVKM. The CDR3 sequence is CASTVGTIRTDTQYF. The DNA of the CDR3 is TGTGCCAGCACGGTCGGGACTATCCGCACAGATACGCAGTATTTT.

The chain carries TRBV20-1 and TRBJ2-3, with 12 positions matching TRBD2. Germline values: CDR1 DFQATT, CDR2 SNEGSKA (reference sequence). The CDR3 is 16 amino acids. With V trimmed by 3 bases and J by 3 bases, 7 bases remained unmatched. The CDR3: CSASELAGGRTDTQYF. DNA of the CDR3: TGCAGTGCTAGTGAACTAGCGGGGGGCAGGACAGATACGCAGTATTTT.